One and the same sample provided the 19 T cell receptor beta chains below, sequenced in a study of T cell changes during pregnancy in multiple sclerosis. The assay was immunoSEQ multiplex PCR, and TCRdb's table has in-frame clones only and misses some. Of 65,000 to 85,000 clones listed, approximately 95% are singletons. Sequencing used CD4+ T cells from peripheral blood mononuclear cells, obtained after pregnancy. The origin of the receptors is a female donor with multiple sclerosis, enrolled in a pregnancy study.

The gene calls are TRBV2 and TRBJ1-1, with D possibly matching TRBD1 (6 bases). CDR1 is SNHLY, CDR2 FYNNEI, per germline. This CDR3 is built from 14 residues. Trimming shortened V by 6 bases and J by 1 base, and 12 bases separated the two germline ends. CDR3 nucleotide sequence: TGTGCCAGCAGCGATACAGGGAAGAACACTGAAGCTTTCTTT. As protein: CASSDTGKNTEAFF.

The rearrangement uses TRBV6-6 and TRBJ2-2; the match to TRBD1 covers 8 bases. J gave up 0 bases and V 2 bases, and 2 bases lay outside the gene matches. The CDR3 contains 16 residues. The germline V gene has CDR1 MNHNY and CDR2 SVGAGI (reference sequence). CDR3 in DNA: TGTGCCAGCAGTTACCCGGACAGGGCGAACACCGGGGAGCTGTTTTTT. Translating it yields CASSYPDRANTGELFF.

The chain recombines TRBV11-1 with TRBJ2-1; 8 bases align to TRBD1. The junction had 12 bases not matched to a gene; V was cut back by 5 bases and J by 6 bases. The germline gives CDR1 SGHAT, CDR2 FQDESV (reference sequence). The CDR3 loop spans 16 amino acids. CDR3 sequence (DNA): TGTGCCAGCAGCCGCGGACAGGGCAGTGGTACCAATGAGCAGTTCTTC. It encodes CASSRGQGSGTNEQFF.

V and J are TRBV19 and TRBJ2-1; possibly TRBD2 for D (6 bases). V shed 1 base and J shed 6 bases, with 16 bases lying between them. The CDR3 is 16 amino acids. The germline gives CDR1 LNHDA, CDR2 SQIVND (reference sequence). The CDR3 DNA sequence: TGTGCCAGTAGTATAGCGACGGGAGTAGGGAGCAATGAGCAGTTCTTC. This gives the protein CASSIATGVGSNEQFF.

The genes are TRBV27 and TRBJ2-1; a possible D gene is TRBD2 (5 bases). Germline V gene data show CDR1 as MNHEY and CDR2 as SMNVEV (reference sequence). V was clipped by 5 bases and J by 6 bases, with 14 bases between them. This CDR3 region has 14 residues. This CDR3 reads CASSRTLPGNEQFF. Written as DNA, the CDR3 is TGTGCCAGCAGTCGGACTCTCCCGGGCAATGAGCAGTTCTTC.

The chain is built from TRBV29-1 and TRBJ2-7, with 9 bases matching TRBD2. V shed 8 bases and J 2 bases; nucleotides not matched to a gene: 4. The germline CDR1 and CDR2 sequences are SQVTM and ANQGSEA. CDR3 length: 12 residues. The CDR3 nucleotides read TGCAGCTTTACTAGCGGGCCCTACGAGCAGTACTTC. Amino acid sequence: CSFTSGPYEQYF.

The rearrangement uses TRBV15 and TRBJ1-5; the match to TRBD1 covers 10 bases. The length of the CDR3 is 18 residues. V lost 0 bases, J lost 5 bases, and 10 bases stayed unmatched. The germline V gene encodes CDR1 LNHNV and CDR2 YYDKDF (reference sequence). CDR3 DNA: TGTGCCACCAGCAGAGATTATTCCGGGACAGGGGACCATCAGCCCCAGCATTTT. Encoded protein: CATSRDYSGTGDHQPQHF. The variable domain in full, completed from reference TRBV15 and TRBJ1-5, reads DAMVIQNPRYQVTQFGKPVTLSCSQTLNHNVMYWYQQKSSQAPKLLFHYYDKDFNNEADTPDNFQSRRPNTSFCFLDIRSPGLGDTAMYLCATSRDYSGTGDHQPQHFGDGTRLSIL.

The CDR3 loop reads CASSLAQGNEQFF. DNA of the CDR3: TGTGCCAGCAGCTTGGCCCAGGGGAATGAGCAGTTCTTC. V is TRBV5-6 and J is TRBJ2-1; TRBD1 might be the D (6 bases). This CDR3 region has 13 residues. Trimming pared 0 bases from V and 7 bases from J, leaving 8 bases between. Germline lookup yields CDR1 SGHDT and CDR2 YYEEEE.

This sequence joins TRBV29-1 and TRBJ2-2, with 12 bases aligning to TRBD1. Germline CDR1 SQVTM, CDR2 ANQGSEA. V gave up 7 bases and J gave up 5 bases; unmatched junction bases: 5. CDR3 length equals 14 residues. In DNA form, the CDR3 reads TGCAGCGGGGGACAGGGGGCTAGGACCGGGGAGCTGTTTTTT. Translation gives CSGGQGARTGELFF.

The V call is TRBV5-4, the J call TRBJ2-7; TRBD1 matches at 9 bases. J was trimmed by 5 bases and V by 4 bases; bases with no gene match: 10. The CDR3 spans 15 residues. Germline assignment: CDR1 SGHNT and CDR2 YYREEE (reference sequence). Here the CDR3 DNA reads TGTGCCAGCAGCGGGCCGGGACAGGGTAGCCACGAGCAGTACTTC. It encodes CASSGPGQGSHEQYF.

This chain connects TRBV4-3 to TRBJ1-4; 8 bases fit TRBD1. Per the germline V gene, CDR1 is LGHNA and CDR2 is YSLEER. The CDR3 loop spans 15 amino acids. Trimming removed 0 bases from V and 13 bases from J; junction bases left unmatched: 10. In DNA, the CDR3 is TGCGCCAGCAGCCAAGACTCTCGGCAGGGGGCTTCACTGTTTTTT. Translated, it gives CASSQDSRQGASLFF.

This chain links TRBV10-1 with TRBJ2-4; the D gene is possibly TRBD2 (6 bases). This CDR3 is 17 amino acids long. The germline CDR1 and CDR2 sequences are WNHNN and SYGVQD (reference sequence). V gave up 6 bases and J gave up 2 bases, with 20 bases separating them. The CDR3 DNA follows: TGCGCCAGCAGGGCGTCTCGGAGGGCCATATCCAAAAACATTCAGTACTTC. It translates to CASRASRRAISKNIQYF.

The chain carries TRBV5-1 and TRBJ2-7; weak D call: TRBD1 (5 bases). CDR1 and CDR2 (germline): SGHRS, YFSETQ. Between the trimmed V and J ends, which lost 0 bases and 6 bases, there was a span of 19 bases. This CDR3 region has 16 residues. CDR3 in DNA: TGCGCCAGCAGCTTGGGTTTAGGGGTTGGTCACGCCGAGCAGTACTTC. Its protein product is CASSLGLGVGHAEQYF.

The chain links TRBV7-8 to TRBJ2-7; TRBD2 matches at 7 bases. V lost 5 bases and J lost 3; bases outside the gene matches: 10. Germline V gene lookup returns CDR1 SGHVS and CDR2 FQNEAQ. There are 15 residues in the CDR3. The CDR3 is CASSPAWRGNYEQYF. The CDR3 DNA sequence: TGTGCCAGCAGCCCCGCGTGGCGGGGGAACTACGAGCAGTACTTC.

Points on this clone: The junction shows a germline mismatch at one end, possibly a read error. The gene calls are TRBV4-1 and TRBJ1-1; D is unclear. The CDR3 spans 13 residues. The germline V gene encodes CDR1 MGHRA and CDR2 YSYEKL. This chain's CDR3 is CASSQVSSTYPNF. CDR3 nucleotides: TGCGCCAGCAGCCAAGTGTCGTCAACCTACCCTAATTTT.

This sequence joins TRBV7-2 and TRBJ2-7; 12 nucleotides align to TRBD2. The junction had 6 bases not matched to a gene; V was cut back by 5 bases and J by 4 bases. This CDR3 comprises 15 residues. CDR1 and CDR2 from the germline V gene are SGHTA and FQGNSA. The CDR3 protein is CASSRTSGTTYEQYF. Here the CDR3 DNA reads TGTGCCAGCAGCCGGACTAGCGGGACGACTTACGAGCAGTACTTC.

V usage is TRBV9 and J usage is TRBJ2-3; 8 bases map to TRBD2. Per the germline V gene, CDR1 is SGDLS and CDR2 is YYNGEE. The CDR3 runs to 18 residues. Losses at the gene ends were 0 bases for V and 2 bases for J; bases not matched to a gene: 11. CDR3 protein: CASSVVPNSGTITDTQYF. CDR3 nucleotide sequence: TGTGCCAGCAGCGTAGTCCCCAATAGCGGGACCATCACAGATACGCAGTATTTT.

This clone was recorded once. This chain connects TRBV6-4 to TRBJ1-1, with unresolved D. Germline values: CDR1 MRHNA, CDR2 SNTAGT. This CDR3 has 13 amino acids. V lost 4 bases, J lost 2 bases, and 8 bases lay in between. DNA of the CDR3: TGTGCCAGCAGTGGGGCCCCTAACACTGAAGCTTTCTTT. Residues: CASSGAPNTEAFF.

This clone was counted a single time. Written as DNA, the CDR3 is TGCGCCAGCAGCTTGGAGGGACAGCTGAACACTGAAGCTTTCTTT. Translated, it gives CASSLEGQLNTEAFF. The chain has TRBV5-1 and TRBJ1-1; 7 nucleotides align to TRBD1. CDR3 length: 15 amino acids. V was pared by 0 bases and J by 0 bases, with 2 bases of the junction left unmatched. CDR1 and CDR2 from the germline V gene are SGHRS and YFSETQ.